Below, 5 T cell receptor beta chains from the same sample are listed, as sequenced in a study of a mutant IDH1 vaccine in newly diagnosed glioma (dated by TCRdb to about 2021). Preparation of the library involved the immunoSEQ multiplex PCR assay. The immuneACCESS repertoire file appears here via TCRdb, limited to in-frame rearrangements. These files lack a portion of the clones; in checked studies, under half of the deficit traces to unresolved V genes, and the cause of the others is not known. Across this sample there are tens of thousands of clones, with more than 70% seen only once. The ten biggest clones cover under 7.5% of the sample. Their antigen targets remain unknown. Taken with the paper, the label for time point translates to: week 35, safety follow-up. Each vaccine dose, consisting of 300 ug of a 20-mer mutant IDH1 peptide in Montanide, was administered subcutaneously with topical imiquimod.

Source: PBMCs, taken from a glioma patient whose treatment included an IDH1 peptide vaccine. The receptor source for this set is a woman aged 40 to 55 with glioma.

The chain combines TRBV2 with TRBJ1-1, with 7 bases fitting TRBD1. The ends lost 6 bases at V and 3 bases at J; junction bases unmatched: 7. The CDR3 loop spans 14 amino acids. Looked up from germline, CDR1 is SNHLY and CDR2 is FYNNEI. CDR3 bases: TGTGCCAGCAGAGTTGACAGGGTGTACACTGAAGCTTTCTTT. This encodes CASRVDRVYTEAFF.

The rearrangement uses TRBV7-9 and TRBJ2-7; TRBD1 agrees at 8 bases. The germline V gene has CDR1 SEHNR and CDR2 FQNEAQ (reference sequence). This CDR3 has 13 residues. Unmatched junction bases numbered 3, after V lost 5 bases and J lost 3 bases. In DNA, the CDR3 is TGTGCCAGCAGCACTGACAGGGGCTACGAGCAGTACTTC. Its protein is CASSTDRGYEQYF.

This chain joins TRBV7-9 and TRBJ1-1, with D unclear. V was trimmed by 0 bases and J by 8 bases, leaving 4 bases between them. CDR3 length: 11 amino acids. The V gene's germline CDR1 is SEHNR and CDR2 FQNEAQ (reference sequence). For the CDR3, the DNA is TGTGCCAGCAGCTTAGCAGGGGAAGCTTTCTTT. The encoded protein is CASSLAGEAFF.

The rearrangement uses TRBV6-1 and TRBJ1-2, with 7 bases aligning to TRBD1. Germline CDR1 reads MNHNS; CDR2 reads SASEGT. V gave up 2 bases and J gave up 7 bases; unmatched junction bases: 13. The CDR3 runs to 16 residues. The CDR3 protein is CASSETHDRVARGYTF. DNA of the CDR3: TGTGCCAGCAGTGAAACCCATGACAGGGTAGCGCGTGGCTACACCTTC.

The chain employs TRBV2 and TRBJ2-7, with 9 bases fitting TRBD1. CDR1 and CDR2 (germline): SNHLY, FYNNEI. Germline trimming cut 5 bases from V and 6 bases from J; bases unmatched to any gene: 17. This CDR3 is 17 amino acids long. CDR3 bases: TGTGCCAGCAGTAGGACAGGGGCCCGAGGGCAAGTTGTCGAGCAGTACTTC. Protein: CASSRTGARGQVVEQYF.